Listed below are T cell receptor beta chains from one sample, sequenced in a study of control samples from healthy donors and cancer patients. The data were produced by immunoSEQ multiplex PCR, yet TCRdb's version contains in-frame clones alone and is incomplete. Here the sample spans about 61,000 clones, 90% being singletons. Source material: PBMCs. These TCRs come from a man between 60 and 75 years old with colorectal cancer. The CDR3 runs from the conserved cysteine through the conserved F or W. A D gene is named only where the DNA matches it firmly. Size is stated for part of the rows, as once, few or many counts, or as a class when the clone is expanded.

TRBJ1-2 TRBV6-5 - - TGTGCCAGCAGTCAAACGGGGGGGCGATTCTATGGCTACACCTTC CASSQTGGRFYGYTF
TRBJ2-5 TRBV4-1 - TRBD2 TGCGCCAGCAGCCTGACTAGCGGTGGGCCCGGGACCCAGTACTTC CASSLTSGGPGTQYF
TRBJ2-6 TRBV5-1 - TRBD2 TGCGCCAGCTCCGGCGGGGGGCCCAGCTCTGGGGCCAACGTCCTGACTTTC CASSGGGPSSGANVLTF
TRBJ2-7 TRBV29-1 - TRBD2 TGCAGCGTTGGGGAAGGCGGGGGGCACTACGAGCAGTACTTC CSVGEGGGHYEQYF
TRBJ2-3 TRBV4-3 once - TGCGCCAGCAGCCAAGATCACGGGCGGGGCCTCACAGATACGCAGTATTTT CASSQDHGRGLTDTQYF
TRBJ2-2 TRBV10-2 - TRBD1 TGCGCCAGCACAGGGGGCAGGGCCGGGGAGCTGTTTTTT CASTGGRAGELFF
TRBJ1-6 TRBV3-1/TRBV3-2 - - TGTGCCAGCAGCCCAAAGTCCACGCCTTCACCCCTCCACTTT CASSPKSTPSPLHF
TRBJ1-6 TRBV2 - TRBD1 TGTGCCAGCAGTTCCACAGGGGGTAGCGGTAGGACCCTCCACTTT CASSSTGGSGRTLHF
TRBJ2-3 TRBV7-2 - - TGTGCCAGCAGTTACCCCGGCGCTACAATTTCAGATACGCAGTATTTT CASSYPGATISDTQYF
TRBJ2-7 TRBV7-3 once TRBD2 TGTGCCAGCAGCCCAACTAGCGCGAGAGGCTACGAGCAGTACTTC CASSPTSARGYEQYF
TRBJ2-3 TRBV24-1 - - TGTGCCACCAGTGATCCCCAACAAGGGGGCACAGATACGCAGTATTTT CATSDPQQGGTDTQYF
TRBJ2-2 TRBV6-6 - TRBD2 TGTGCCAGCAGTGCCCGCGGTAGCGGGGGCACCGGGGAGCTGTTTTTT CASSARGSGGTGELFF
TRBJ1-6 TRBV2 medium-sized TRBD1 TGTGCCAGCAGACGACAGGGCGTCAATTCACCCCTCCACTTT CASRRQGVNSPLHF
TRBJ2-1 TRBV2 - TRBD2 TGTGCCAGCAGTGAATACCCCGGGGGGAAAGTTAGGGGTGAGCAGTTCTTC CASSEYPGGKVRGEQFF
TRBJ2-1 TRBV11-2 - - TGTGCCAGCAGCTTAGGGCGGGGGCTTGCCTCCTACAATGAGCAGTTCTTC CASSLGRGLASYNEQFF
TRBJ1-4 TRBV9 - - TGTGCCAGCAGCGTAGCGGGGCTAGTCAAGGAAAAACTGTTTTTT CASSVAGLVKEKLFF
TRBJ1-1 TRBV5-6 - - TGTGCCAGCAGCTCAATGGGCAGGACGAACACTGAAGCTTTCTTT CASSSMGRTNTEAFF
TRBJ2-7 TRBV6-5 - TRBD1 TGTGCCAGCAGTTCGTCCCGGGACAGCCCTCAGTACTTC CASSSSRDSPQYF
TRBJ1-1 TRBV6-2/TRBV6-3 - - TGTGCCAGCAGTTACCCTCCGGCGGGGACTGAAGCTTTCTTT CASSYPPAGTEAFF
TRBJ1-5 TRBV7-2 - TRBD1 TGTGCCAGCAGCTTAGCCTGGACAGGGCCCCAGCATTTT CASSLAWTGPQHF
TRBJ2-5 TRBV7-2 - TRBD2 TGTGCCAGCAGCCGCGGGACTAGAAGTCAAGAGACCCAGTACTTC CASSRGTRSQETQYF
TRBJ1-6 TRBV3-1/TRBV3-2 - - TGTGCCAGCAGCCAAGGGCAGGTGATTTCACCCCTCCACTTT CASSQGQVISPLHF